The rows below give T cell receptor beta chains drawn from one sample of a study of T cells in Graves' hyperthyroidism and ophthalmopathy. MiXCR was run by TCRdb on the multiplex PCR reads, yielding one entry per CDR3 protein. The sample records fewer than 350,000 distinct CDR3 sequences, less than 20% being singletons. The sample comprised blood. The receptors come from a woman in her thirties or forties with Graves' ophthalmopathy. Both conserved end residues are part of each CDR3. D genes are given only for firm matches. Clone size is not always given. Where it is, it says once, few, many or a class for expanded clones.

d_call | j_call | clone_size | v_call | cdr3_aa | cdr3_nt
. | TRBJ2-3 | many | TRBV12-3/TRBV12-4 | CASSLALGADTQYF | TGTGCCAGCAGTTTAGCGCTTGGGGCAGATACGCAGTATTTT
. | TRBJ2-5 | many | TRBV19 | CASSILGLEETQYF | TGTGCCAGTAGTATCCTAGGGTTGGAAGAGACCCAGTACTTC
. | TRBJ2-5 | . | TRBV4-1 | CASSQDISGDWMYF | TGCGCCAGCAGCCAAGATATTAGTGGAGACTGGATGTACTTC
TRBD1 | TRBJ2-6 | many | TRBV14 | CASSHRDRVLSGANVLTF | TGTGCCAGCAGCCACCGGGACAGGGTTTTGTCTGGGGCCAACGTCCTGACTTTC
. | TRBJ2-7 | many | TRBV6-1 | CASRKTVAAYEQYF | TGTGCCAGCAGGAAGACAGTCGCGGCCTACGAGCAGTACTTC
. | TRBJ1-1 | many | TRBV4-2 | CASSRAWDRQGSTEAFF | TGTGCCAGCAGCAGAGCCTGGGACCGCCAAGGTTCGACTGAAGCTTTCTTT
. | TRBJ2-7 | many | TRBV5-1 | CASSQTGFGEQYF | TGCGCCAGCAGCCAAACAGGGTTTGGTGAGCAGTACTTC
. | TRBJ2-5 | many | TRBV28 | CASVGGGQETQYF | TGTGCCAGCGTTGGCGGTGGGCAAGAGACCCAGTACTTC
. | TRBJ1-2 | . | TRBV19 | CASSTRDIDGYTF | TGTGCCAGTAGTACCCGGGACATCGATGGCTACACCTTC
. | TRBJ2-7 | many | TRBV5-1 | CANRRGVIYEQYF | TGCGCCAACCGACGGGGCGTAATCTACGAGCAGTACTTC
. | TRBJ2-1 | . | TRBV28 | CASTLGGSSYEQFF | TGTGCCAGCACCCTAGGAGGGTCATCCTACGAGCAGTTCTTC
. | TRBJ2-3 | many | TRBV6-2/TRBV6-3 | CASSYDFQEDTDTQYF | TGTGCCAGCAGTTACGATTTCCAGGAGGACACAGATACGCAGTATTTT
. | TRBJ1-4 | . | TRBV2 | CASSLGEKLFF | TGTGCCAGCAGTCTCGGCGAAAAACTGTTTTTT
. | TRBJ1-1 | once | TRBV24-1 | CATSDRGKTEAFF | TGTGCCACCAGTGACAGGGGTAAGACTGAAGCTTTCTTT
TRBD2 | TRBJ2-7 | once | TRBV11-1 | CASSSVTSGLGDEQYF | TGTGCCAGCAGCTCAGTGACTAGCGGCCTAGGGGACGAGCAGTACTTC
. | TRBJ2-2 | many | TRBV5-1 | CASSPLTANTGELFF | TGCGCCAGCAGCCCGCTGACAGCGAACACCGGGGAGCTGTTTTTT
TRBD1 | TRBJ2-7 | many | TRBV20-1 | CSARDHTGVFYEQYF | TGCAGTGCTAGAGACCATACAGGGGTTTTCTACGAGCAGTACTTC
. | TRBJ1-5 | . | TRBV6-1 | CASSVRSNQPQHF | TGTGCCAGCAGTGTCAGGAGCAATCAGCCCCAGCATTTT
. | TRBJ1-1 | many | TRBV28 | CASTFGERDTEAFF | TGTGCCAGCACCTTCGGGGAGAGGGACACTGAAGCTTTCTTT
. | TRBJ2-7 | many | TRBV30 | CAVRDLTYERYF | TGTGCTGTCCGGGACTTGACCTACGAGCGGTACTTC
TRBD1 | TRBJ2-1 | many | TRBV6-5 | CASSYVQGNEQFF | TGTGCCAGCAGTTACGTACAGGGGAATGAGCAGTTCTTC
TRBD1 | TRBJ2-7 | many | TRBV30 | CATGQGDEQYF | TGTGCCACGGGACAGGGGGACGAGCAGTACTTC
TRBD2 | TRBJ2-5 | many | TRBV4-1 | CASSLLAGSREETQYF | TGCGCCAGCAGCCTCCTAGCGGGCTCGAGGGAAGAGACCCAGTACTTC
. | TRBJ2-7 | many | TRBV20-1 | CSARAPATAEQYF | TGCAGTGCTAGAGCACCCGCGACAGCCGAGCAGTACTTC
. | TRBJ2-5 | many | TRBV7-2 | CASSSWTLTRVETQYF | TGTGCCAGCAGCTCATGGACTCTAACCCGGGTGGAGACCCAGTACTTC
. | TRBJ1-1 | many | TRBV6-1 | CASAMGNTEAFF | TGTGCCAGCGCAATGGGGAACACTGAAGCTTTCTTT
TRBD2 | TRBJ2-5 | many | TRBV19 | CASSILAGGGETQYF | TGTGCCAGTAGTATTCTAGCGGGAGGGGGAGAGACCCAGTACTTC
. | TRBJ2-7 | many | TRBV7-2 | CASSLSAYEQYF | TGTGCCAGCAGCTTGTCGGCCTACGAGCAGTACTTC
. | TRBJ1-2 | many | TRBV20-1 | CSANPPTITAYGYTF | TGCAGTGCTAATCCTCCGACGATAACGGCCTATGGCTACACCTTC
. | TRBJ1-2 | many | TRBV29-1 | CSVEGVEGGYHYGYTF | TGCAGCGTTGAAGGCGTCGAAGGGGGGTATCACTATGGCTACACCTTC
TRBD1 | TRBJ1-5 | many | TRBV6-2/TRBV6-3 | CASSRAPGQSNQPQHF | TGTGCCAGCAGCCGAGCGCCGGGACAGAGCAATCAGCCCCAGCATTTT
. | TRBJ2-4 | . | TRBV5-1 | CASSLGHREGRNIQYF | TGCGCCAGCAGCTTGGGCCACAGGGAGGGGAGAAACATTCAGTACTTC
. | TRBJ2-5 | . | TRBV7-2 | CASSLAMGRKETQYF | TGTGCCAGCAGCTTAGCGATGGGGCGGAAAGAGACCCAGTACTTC
TRBD1 | TRBJ2-7 | many | TRBV7-2 | CASSKPGGTYEQYF | TGTGCCAGCAGCAAGCCAGGGGGTACCTACGAGCAGTACTTC